The T cell receptor beta chain described here comes from a study of Ad26.COV2.S vaccination and SARS-CoV-2 variants. Study-wide points: Greater spike-specific TCR breadth was seen in vaccine recipients than in placebo recipients. Vaccinees and placebo recipients showed similar non-spike TCR breadth. Reported findings describe substantial breadth in spike-specific CD8+ and CD4+ T cell responses following vaccination.

This clone was recorded once. The antigen is not known. The CDR3 contains 14 residues. From germline, CDR1 is LNHDA and CDR2 SQIVND (reference sequence). V lost 3 bases, J lost 7 bases, and 15 bases lay in between. The assay was immunoSEQ multiplex PCR, and TCRdb's table has in-frame clones only and misses some. The sample records some 190,000 clones, around 90% being singletons. The chain has TRBV19 and TRBJ1-2; D gene uncertain. The receptor was isolated from a human donor who had recovered from COVID-19. Source: peripheral blood, taken after recovery from COVID-19. CDR3 sequence (DNA): TGTGCCAGTAGTATTAACGAGGGAATATCTGGCTACACCTTC. Translated, it gives CASSINEGISGYTF.